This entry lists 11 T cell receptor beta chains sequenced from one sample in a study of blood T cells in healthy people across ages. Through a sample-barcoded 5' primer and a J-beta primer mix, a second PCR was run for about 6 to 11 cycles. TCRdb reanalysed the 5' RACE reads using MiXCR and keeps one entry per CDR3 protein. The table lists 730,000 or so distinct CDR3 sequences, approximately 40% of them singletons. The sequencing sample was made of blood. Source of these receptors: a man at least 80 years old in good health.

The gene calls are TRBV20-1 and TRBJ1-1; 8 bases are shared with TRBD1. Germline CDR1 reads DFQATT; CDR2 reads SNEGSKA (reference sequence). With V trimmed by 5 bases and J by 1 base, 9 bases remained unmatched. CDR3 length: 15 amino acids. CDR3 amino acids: CSAPLLGTGNTEAFF. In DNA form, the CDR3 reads TGCAGTGCTCCATTGCTCGGGACAGGGAACACTGAAGCTTTCTTT.

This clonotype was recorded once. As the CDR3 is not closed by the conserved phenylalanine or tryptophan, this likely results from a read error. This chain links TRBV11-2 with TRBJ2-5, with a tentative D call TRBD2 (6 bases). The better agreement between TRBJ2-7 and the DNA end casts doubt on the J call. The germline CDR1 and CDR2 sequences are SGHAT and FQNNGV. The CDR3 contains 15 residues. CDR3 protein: CASSLEGLLYHEQYL. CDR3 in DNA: TGTGCCAGCAGCTTAGAGGGACTTCTCTACCACGAGCAGTACCTC.

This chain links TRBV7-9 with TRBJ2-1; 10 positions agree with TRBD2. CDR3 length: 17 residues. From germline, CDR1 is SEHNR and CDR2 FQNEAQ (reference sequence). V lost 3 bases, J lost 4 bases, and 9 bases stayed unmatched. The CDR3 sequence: CASSLGLAGVSYNEQFF. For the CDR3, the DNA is TGTGCCAGCAGCTTGGGTCTAGCGGGAGTCTCGTACAATGAGCAGTTCTTC.

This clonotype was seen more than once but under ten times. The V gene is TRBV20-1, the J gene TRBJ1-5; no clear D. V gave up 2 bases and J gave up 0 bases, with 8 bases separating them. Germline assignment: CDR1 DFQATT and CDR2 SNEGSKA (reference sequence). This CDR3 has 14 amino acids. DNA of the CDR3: TGCAGTGCTAGAAGACACCTTAGCAATCAGCCCCAGCATTTT. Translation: CSARRHLSNQPQHF.

The CDR3 loop is CASSARPRTATNYGYTF. The CDR3 nucleotides are TGTGCCAGCAGTGCAAGGCCGAGGACAGCGACTAACTATGGCTACACCTTC. The J gene is TRBJ1-2, the V gene TRBV6-1, with D maybe TRBD1 (6 bases). This CDR3 spans 17 amino acids. V dropped 4 bases and J dropped 0 bases, with 18 bases sitting between them. Germline CDR1 MNHNS, CDR2 SASEGT.

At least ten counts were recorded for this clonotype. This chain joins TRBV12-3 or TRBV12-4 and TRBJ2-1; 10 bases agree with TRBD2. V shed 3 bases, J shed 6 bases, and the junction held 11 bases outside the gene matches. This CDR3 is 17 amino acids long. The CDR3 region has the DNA TGTGCCAGCAGTTTTCGGGCTAGCGGGAGATTTGGCAATGAGCAGTTCTTC. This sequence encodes CASSFRASGRFGNEQFF.

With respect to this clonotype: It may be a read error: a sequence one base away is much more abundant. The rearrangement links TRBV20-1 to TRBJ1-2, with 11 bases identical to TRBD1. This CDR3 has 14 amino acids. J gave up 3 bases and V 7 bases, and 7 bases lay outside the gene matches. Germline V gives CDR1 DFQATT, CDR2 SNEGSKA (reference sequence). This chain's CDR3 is CSGNPGQGDYGYTF. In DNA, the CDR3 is TGCAGTGGCAACCCGGGACAGGGGGACTATGGCTACACCTTC.

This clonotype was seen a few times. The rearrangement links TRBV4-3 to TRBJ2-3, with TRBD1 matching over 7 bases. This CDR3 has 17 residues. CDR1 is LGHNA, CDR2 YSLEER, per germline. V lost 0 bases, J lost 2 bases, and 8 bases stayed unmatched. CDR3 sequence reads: CASSQDRGTEFTDTQYF. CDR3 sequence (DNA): TGCGCCAGCAGCCAAGATCGTGGGACAGAATTCACAGATACGCAGTATTTT.

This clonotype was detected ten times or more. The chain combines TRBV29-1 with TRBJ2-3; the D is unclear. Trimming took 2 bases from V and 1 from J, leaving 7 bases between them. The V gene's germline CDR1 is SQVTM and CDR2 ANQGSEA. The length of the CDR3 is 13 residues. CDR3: CSVESQGTDTQYF. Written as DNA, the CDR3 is TGCAGCGTTGAATCCCAAGGCACAGATACGCAGTATTTT.

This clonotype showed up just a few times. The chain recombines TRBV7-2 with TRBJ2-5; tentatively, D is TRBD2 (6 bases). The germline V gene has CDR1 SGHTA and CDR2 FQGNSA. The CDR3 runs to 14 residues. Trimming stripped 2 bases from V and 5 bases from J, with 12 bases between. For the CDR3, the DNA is TGTGCCAGCAGCTTAATAGGAGGGGTCGAGACCCAGTACTTC. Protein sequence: CASSLIGGVETQYF.

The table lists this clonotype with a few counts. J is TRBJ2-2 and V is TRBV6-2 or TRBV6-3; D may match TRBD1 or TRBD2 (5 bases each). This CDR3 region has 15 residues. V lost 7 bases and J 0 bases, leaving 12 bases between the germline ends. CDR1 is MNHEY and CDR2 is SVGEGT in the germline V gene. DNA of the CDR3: TGTGCCAGCAACGACGGGGCCGCGAACACCGGGGAGCTGTTTTTT. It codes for CASNDGAANTGELFF.